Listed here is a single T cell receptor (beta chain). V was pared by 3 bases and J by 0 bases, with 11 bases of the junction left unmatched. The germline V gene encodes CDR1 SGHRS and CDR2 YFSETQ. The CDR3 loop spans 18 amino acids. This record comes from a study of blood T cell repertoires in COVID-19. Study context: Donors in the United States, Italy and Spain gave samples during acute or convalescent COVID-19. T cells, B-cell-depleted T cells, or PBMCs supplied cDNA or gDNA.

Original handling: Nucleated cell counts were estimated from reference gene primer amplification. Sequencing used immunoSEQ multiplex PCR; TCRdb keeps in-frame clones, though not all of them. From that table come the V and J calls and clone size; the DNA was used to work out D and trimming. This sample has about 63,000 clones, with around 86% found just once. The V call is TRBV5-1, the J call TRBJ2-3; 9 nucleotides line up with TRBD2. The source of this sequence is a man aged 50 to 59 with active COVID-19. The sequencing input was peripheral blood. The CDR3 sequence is CASSSDSGSSASTDTQYF. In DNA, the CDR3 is TGCGCCAGCAGCTCCGATAGCGGGAGTTCCGCTAGCACAGATACGCAGTATTTT.